This T cell receptor beta chain emerged from a study of spatial heterogeneity in lung cancer. TCRdb analysed the 5' RACE reads with MiXCR anew, one entry per CDR3 protein. The repertoire holds fewer than 2,500 distinct CDR3 sequences, with under 15% as singletons. The CDR3 spans 17 residues. Losses at the gene ends were 1 base for V and 1 base for J; bases not matched to a gene: 7. Per germline, CDR1 MDHEN and CDR2 SYDVKM. This clonotype is termed medium-sized. The sample's time point: sample taken at primary tumor resection. V gene TRBV28 combines with J gene TRBJ1-5; 7 bases are a match to TRBD1. The sequence was collected from a female donor with early-stage non-small cell lung cancer. Sequencing used normal lung tissue next to the tumor, obtained at surgery. The CDR3 region is CASSLYTRGKSNQPQHF. The CDR3 DNA reads as TGTGCCAGCAGTTTATACACCAGGGGGAAAAGCAATCAGCCCCAGCATTTT.